This T cell receptor beta chain was obtained from a study of cytomegalovirus exposure and HLA in healthy donors. PCR was performed using 60 Vbeta and 13 Jbeta primers. Original handling: About 10 million shared chains were among around 78 million unique TCR beta chains counted in a later analysis. Sequencing was performed with immunoSEQ multiplex PCR; in TCRdb, only in-frame clones are kept and a portion is missing. V and J calls and clone size come straight from that table; D and trimming were deduced from the DNA. In the table there are some 66,000 clones, around 80% of which are singletons. CDR1 is SGHDN and CDR2 is FVKESK in the germline V gene. This CDR3 region has 16 residues. With V trimmed by 4 bases and J by 3 bases, 11 bases remained unmatched.

The genes are TRBV14 and TRBJ2-7, with 8 bases fitting TRBD1. Material for sequencing was PBMCs. This receptor was taken from a woman aged 25 to 39 in good health and CMV-seronegative. The CDR3 sequence: CASSRGGTGRFYEQYF. The CDR3 DNA reads TGTGCCAGCAGCCGTGGCGGGACAGGAAGATTCTACGAGCAGTACTTC.